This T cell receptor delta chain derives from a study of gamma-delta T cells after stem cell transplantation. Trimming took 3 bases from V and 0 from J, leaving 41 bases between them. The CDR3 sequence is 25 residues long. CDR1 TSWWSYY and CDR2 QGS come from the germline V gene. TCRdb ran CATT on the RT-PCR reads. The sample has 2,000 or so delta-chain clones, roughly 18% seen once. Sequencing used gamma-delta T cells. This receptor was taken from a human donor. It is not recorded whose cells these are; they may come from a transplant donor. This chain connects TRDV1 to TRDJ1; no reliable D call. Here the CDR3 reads CALGDTVFDPPAKGFLWVYTDKLIF. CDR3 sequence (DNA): TGTGCTCTTGGGGACACGGTCTTTGACCCTCCGGCTAAAGGATTCTTGTGGGTATACACCGATAAACTCATCTTT.